This TCR beta chain was captured in a study of regulatory T cells in long-lasting Graves disease. Study-wide results and limits: Persistent patients had more shared public clonotypes (about 2,700) than new patients (about 880). Small sample size may have lowered accuracy.

Stated time point: newly diagnosed GD, antithyroid drugs for less than 3 months. Extracted PBMC RNA gave rise to the TCR library. In Xi'an, China, an endocrinology department was the source of patients. This clonotype occurred many times. Its antigen is still unknown. CDR3-region Arm-PCR and iRepertoire HTBI primers produced the TCR beta libraries. One entry per CDR3 protein, called by TCRdb with MiXCR from the multiplex PCR reads. The profile shows some 460,000 distinct CDR3 sequences, 15% to 20% of them singletons. The data were also submitted as part of a second study, on T cells in Graves' hyperthyroidism and ophthalmopathy.

Sample: peripheral blood mononuclear cells (PBMCs), taken at new diagnosis, from a patient treated with antithyroid drugs. The clonotype originates from a man aged 35 to 55 with Graves disease.

CDR3 residues: CASSPNRDYNEQFF. The CDR3 bases are TGTGCCAGCAGCCCCAATCGAGATTACAATGAGCAGTTCTTC. This rearrangement joins TRBV2 to TRBJ2-1; no definite D call. The CDR3 runs 14 residues. The V gene lost 6 bases and the J gene lost 4 bases, with 13 bases spanning the gap. Germline CDR1 reads SNHLY; CDR2 reads FYNNEI.